This entry lists 26 T cell receptor beta chains sequenced from one sample in a study of T cell changes during pregnancy in multiple sclerosis. The method was immunoSEQ multiplex PCR; TCRdb's version includes in-frame clones alone and lacks a portion of them. The sample yields 50,000 to 75,000 clones, 90% to 95% seen once. This specimen consisted of peripheral blood, obtained in the third trimester of pregnancy. These receptors came from a female donor in good health, enrolled as a control in a pregnancy study.

The chain recombines TRBV12-5 with TRBJ2-7, with D possibly TRBD1 on 5 matching bases. Looked up from germline, CDR1 is LGHNT and CDR2 is FRNRAP. Trimming took 6 bases from V and 0 from J, leaving 12 bases between them. The CDR3 totals 14 residues. The CDR3 DNA reads TGTGCTAGTGGCCCGGACATCAGCTCCTACGAGCAGTACTTC. This codes for CASGPDISSYEQYF.

The CDR3 here is CASSIFTLGLSNTGELFF. The DNA of the CDR3 is TGTGCCAGTAGTATTTTTACGTTAGGACTTTCTAACACCGGGGAGCTGTTTTTT. The chain recombines TRBV19 with TRBJ2-2; a possible D gene is TRBD2 (5 bases). The CDR3 covers 18 residues. V lost 3 bases and J 2 bases, leaving 19 bases between the germline ends. From germline, CDR1 is LNHDA and CDR2 SQIVND (reference sequence).

The V call is TRBV18, the J call TRBJ1-5; D possibly corresponds to TRBD1 (5 bases). CDR3 size: 13 residues. Trimming left V 2 bases short and J 7 bases short, with 9 bases between. Germline V gene data show CDR1 as KGHSH and CDR2 as LQKENI. The CDR3 sequence: CASSPSQEQPQHF. The CDR3 DNA follows: TGTGCCAGCTCACCATCACAGGAACAGCCCCAGCATTTT.

The V call is TRBV7-8, the J call TRBJ1-1, with D tentatively TRBD1 (5 bases). The germline CDR1 and CDR2 sequences are SGHVS and FQNEAQ. The CDR3 covers 14 residues. Trimming took 5 bases from V and 5 from J, leaving 15 bases between them. For the CDR3, the DNA is TGTGCCAGCAGCGGCCCCTATGGGGGGACTGAAGCTTTCTTT. It encodes CASSGPYGGTEAFF.

The V call is TRBV5-1, the J call TRBJ2-5; weak D call: TRBD1 (6 bases). Germline CDR1 reads SGHRS; CDR2 reads YFSETQ. This CDR3 comprises 16 residues. V lost 4 bases to trimming and J lost 2 bases, with 18 bases between them. CDR3 sequence: CASSRTGRTGQETQYF. Written as DNA, the CDR3 is TGCGCCAGCAGCCGGACCGGTCGAACAGGGCAAGAGACCCAGTACTTC.

The chain links TRBV11-2 to TRBJ1-2, with TRBD1 as a possible D gene (6 bases). Between the trimmed V and J ends, which lost 1 base and 6 bases, there was a span of 15 bases. The CDR3 has 15 residues. Looked up from germline, CDR1 is SGHAT and CDR2 is FQNNGV. CDR3 loop: CASSLGGGRGDGYTF. The CDR3 DNA sequence: TGTGCCAGCAGCTTAGGGGGGGGGCGCGGTGATGGCTACACCTTC.

This clone was observed a handful of times. This rearrangement joins TRBV30 to TRBJ1-2; D unresolved. The germline V and J ends were trimmed by 0 bases and 4 bases, with 9 bases remaining between them. The CDR3 contains 13 residues. From germline, CDR1 is GTSNPN and CDR2 SVGIG (reference sequence). This chain's CDR3 is CAWSVSRLYGYTF. Here the CDR3 DNA reads TGTGCCTGGAGTGTATCGAGACTCTATGGCTACACCTTC.

This chain joins TRBV28 and TRBJ2-7; 11 nucleotides match TRBD2. V dropped 6 bases and J dropped 4; count of bases not matched to a gene: 2. Per germline, CDR1 MDHEN and CDR2 SYDVKM. The CDR3 loop spans 13 amino acids. The CDR3 coding sequence is TGTGCCAGCAGGTTAGCGGGAGGGTACGAGCAGTACTTC. Its translation: CASRLAGGYEQYF.

The chain combines TRBV29-1 with TRBJ2-5; D is possibly TRBD2 (6 bases). The V gene's germline CDR1 is SQVTM and CDR2 ANQGSEA. Trimming removed 4 bases from V and 2 bases from J, with 20 bases in between. CDR3 size: 16 residues. CDR3 region: CSVVRAGSSVQETQYF. Written as DNA, the CDR3 is TGCAGCGTTGTCAGGGCGGGGAGTTCAGTTCAAGAGACCCAGTACTTC.

This chain joins TRBV28 and TRBJ2-5, with 7 nucleotides matching TRBD1. Germline loops: CDR1 MDHEN, CDR2 SYDVKM. V lost 2 bases, J lost 5 bases, and 8 bases stayed unmatched. This CDR3 region has 15 residues. DNA for the CDR3: TGTGCCAGCAGTTTAACAGTGATCAGGGGGGAGACCCAGTACTTC. Protein product: CASSLTVIRGETQYF. The full variable domain, rest sourced from reference TRBV28 and TRBJ2-5, is DVKVTQSSRYLVKRTGEKVFLECVQDMDHENMFWYRQDPGLGLRLIYFSYDVKMKEKGDIPEGYSVSREKKERFSLILESASTNQTSMYLCASSLTVIRGETQYFGPGTRLLVL.

The rearrangement uses TRBV6-1 and TRBJ2-3; D is unclear. The length of the CDR3 is 13 residues. CDR1 is MNHNS, CDR2 SASEGT, per germline. V shed 2 bases and J shed 4 bases, with 7 bases lying between them. In DNA, the CDR3 is TGTGCCAGCAGTGAAATTGCAGCAGATACGCAGTATTTT. Translating it yields CASSEIAADTQYF.

V is TRBV9 and J is TRBJ2-5; 7 bases agree with TRBD2. V gave up 0 bases and J gave up 4 bases; unmatched junction bases: 3. CDR1 is SGDLS, CDR2 YYNGEE, per germline. The CDR3 consists of 14 residues. DNA of the CDR3: TGTGCCAGCAGCGTAGGGGGCGGGGGAGAGACCCAGTACTTC. Amino acids: CASSVGGGGETQYF.

This clone was seen a few times. V is TRBV7-8 and J is TRBJ2-5; 11 bases are a match to TRBD2. Trimming removed 2 bases from V and 2 bases from J; junction bases left unmatched: 4. This CDR3 is 16 amino acids long. Germline CDR1 is SGHVS and CDR2 is FQNEAQ. For the CDR3, the DNA is TGTGCCAGCAGCTTACTAGCGGGGGGACCACAAGAGACCCAGTACTTC. Translated, it gives CASSLLAGGPQETQYF.

This clone was observed a single time. The V call is TRBV6-6, the J call TRBJ1-2; a weak D match, TRBD1 (5 bases). The CDR3 contains 12 residues. Between the trimmed V and J ends, which lost 8 bases and 4 bases, there was a span of 11 bases. Germline values: CDR1 MNHNY, CDR2 SVGAGI (reference sequence). The CDR3 DNA reads TGTGCCAGCCTGACAGACCTCTATGGCTACACCTTC. It is translated as CASLTDLYGYTF.

The chain recombines TRBV9 with TRBJ2-5, with a weak D call TRBD2 (7 bases). The CDR3 totals 17 residues. Looked up from germline, CDR1 is SGDLS and CDR2 is YYNGEE. V was cut by 0 bases and J by 5 bases, with 20 bases left in between. CDR3 in amino acids: CASSVGSPRGAGETQYF. Written as DNA, the CDR3 is TGTGCCAGCAGCGTAGGGTCCCCCCGGGGGGCTGGGGAGACCCAGTACTTC. The full variable domain, with the rest looked up from reference TRBV9 and TRBJ2-5, is DSGVTQTPKHLITATGQRVTLRCSPRSGDLSVYWYQQSLDQGLQFLIQYYNGEERAKGNILERFSAQQFPDLHSELNLSSLELGDSALYFCASSVGSPRGAGETQYFGPGTRLLVL.

This chain uses TRBV7-6 with TRBJ2-1; 12 bases agree with TRBD2. V lost 3 bases, J lost 3 bases, and 3 bases stayed unmatched. CDR1 SGHVS and CDR2 FNYEAQ come from the germline V gene. The CDR3 consists of 16 residues. The CDR3 nucleotides are TGTGCCAGCAGCTTGACTAGCGGGAGAGTCTACAATGAGCAGTTCTTC. Translating gives CASSLTSGRVYNEQFF.

The chain uses TRBV5-4 and TRBJ1-1, with unresolved D. Trimming took 3 bases from V and 0 from J, leaving 12 bases between them. This CDR3 spans 15 amino acids. Germline V lookup: CDR1 SGHNT, CDR2 YYREEE (reference sequence). The CDR3 DNA is TGTGCCAGCAGCTCACGGAGGAGTATGAACACTGAAGCTTTCTTT. This gives the protein CASSSRRSMNTEAFF.

The V and J genes are TRBV7-2 and TRBJ2-5, with TRBD1 as a possible D gene (7 bases). Trimming left V 4 bases short and J 4 bases short, with 13 bases between. In germline, CDR1 is SGHTA, CDR2 FQGNSA. This CDR3 has 14 residues. Here the CDR3 DNA reads TGTGCCAGCAGCTCCAGGGGGGTAACAGAGACCCAGTACTTC. This translates into CASSSRGVTETQYF.

The chain uses TRBV2 and TRBJ2-3; TRBD2 agrees at 12 bases. The trim removed 5 bases at V and 4 bases at J, leaving 13 bases unmatched. The CDR3 is 18 amino acids. The germline V gene has CDR1 SNHLY and CDR2 FYNNEI. The CDR3, as DNA: TGTGCCAGCAGTACACTAGCGGGGGGTGATTTGTGGGCAGATACGCAGTATTTT. The encoded protein is CASSTLAGGDLWADTQYF.

The chain uses TRBV5-5 and TRBJ2-7; 13 bases match TRBD2. This CDR3 contains 15 residues. Germline V gene sequence: CDR1 SGHKS, CDR2 YYEKEE (reference sequence). The V segment lost 4 bases and the J segment 7 bases; nucleotides outside the gene matches: 8. CDR3 nucleotide sequence: TGTGCCAGCAGCCCGTCACTAGCGGGAGGGTGGGAGCAGTACTTC. Translation gives CASSPSLAGGWEQYF.

V is TRBV6-1 and J is TRBJ1-2; 7 positions agree with TRBD1. V trimming: 0 bases; J trimming: 4 bases; junction bases outside the gene matches: 5. The V gene's germline CDR1 is MNHNS and CDR2 SASEGT. This CDR3 has 15 amino acids. Here the CDR3 DNA reads TGTGCCAGCAGTGAAGCCTGGGACAGTCTCTATGGCTACACCTTC. This translates into CASSEAWDSLYGYTF.

The chain has TRBV19 and TRBJ1-6; 9 nucleotides match TRBD1. This CDR3 has 15 amino acids. V shed 2 bases and J 7 bases; nucleotides not matched to a gene: 3. CDR1 and CDR2 from the germline V gene are LNHDA and SQIVND (reference sequence). CDR3 DNA sequence: TGTGCCAGTAGTATACGACAGGGGGGGAATTCACCCCTCCACTTT. It translates to CASSIRQGGNSPLHF.

The V call is TRBV9, the J call TRBJ2-3, with no clear D. V lost 0 bases and J lost 4, with 6 bases in between. The length of the CDR3 is 13 residues. Germline V CDR1 and CDR2: SGDLS, YYNGEE. CDR3 region: CASSVGAADTQYF. CDR3 coding DNA: TGTGCCAGCAGCGTAGGGGCTGCAGATACGCAGTATTTT.

The chain links TRBV19 to TRBJ2-3; 8 nucleotides match TRBD1. Germline values: CDR1 LNHDA, CDR2 SQIVND (reference sequence). Germline trimming cut 3 bases from V and 3 bases from J; bases unmatched to any gene: 2. The CDR3 loop spans 14 amino acids. The CDR3 here is CASSMNRGTDTQYF. CDR3 DNA sequence: TGTGCCAGTAGTATGAACAGGGGGACAGATACGCAGTATTTT.

This sequence joins TRBV29-1 and TRBJ2-2, with 10 nucleotides matching TRBD1. V shed 4 bases, J shed 4 bases, and the junction held 3 bases outside the gene matches. The CDR3 sequence is 14 residues long. CDR1 and CDR2 (germline): SQVTM, ANQGSEA. The CDR3 bases are TGCAGCGTTGGACAGGGGGCGGTCACCGGGGAGCTGTTTTTT. It encodes CSVGQGAVTGELFF.

The rearrangement joins TRBV5-8 to TRBJ2-1, with 12 bases matching TRBD2. Germline values: CDR1 SGHTS, CDR2 YDEGEE. The CDR3 is 15 residues long. The V segment lost 2 bases and the J segment 9 bases; nucleotides outside the gene matches: 6. For the CDR3, the DNA is TGTGCCAGCAGCTTACAGGGACTAGCGGGTGGTGAGCAGTTCTTC. Protein: CASSLQGLAGGEQFF.